This is a list of T cell receptor beta chains from one sample in a study of T cell changes during pregnancy in multiple sclerosis. Profiled with immunoSEQ multiplex PCR; TCRdb holds only in-frame clones, not every one. The sample has 25,000 to 30,000 clones, about 93% seen once. The source material was CD8+ T cells from peripheral blood mononuclear cells, sampled before pregnancy. The receptors were sampled from a female donor with multiple sclerosis, enrolled in a pregnancy study. CDR3s include the opening cysteine and the closing phenylalanine or tryptophan. Each record gives: D gene, V gene, J gene, clone size, CDR3 DNA, CDR3 protein. A D gene is named only where the DNA matches it firmly. Only some rows state a clone size, as once, few, many or a class for expanded clones.

D: .; V: TRBV11-2; J: TRBJ2-5; size: .; DNA: TGTGCCAGCAGCCTCTCACCAGGACTACTCCAAGAGACCCAGTACTTC; CDR3: CASSLSPGLLQETQYF
D: TRBD2; V: TRBV2; J: TRBJ2-3; size: .; DNA: TGTGCCAGCAGTGCCGGGACTACTAGCACAGATACGCAGTATTTT; CDR3: CASSAGTTSTDTQYF
D: TRBD1; V: TRBV29-1; J: TRBJ1-2; size: .; DNA: TGCAGCGTGGACAGGGAGGCCTATGGCTACACCTTC; CDR3: CSVDREAYGYTF
D: TRBD1; V: TRBV9; J: TRBJ1-2; size: .; DNA: TGTGCCAGCAGCGTGGCGGCAGGGGGCTCCTATGGCTACACCTTC; CDR3: CASSVAAGGSYGYTF
D: TRBD1; V: TRBV4-1; J: TRBJ2-7; size: .; DNA: TGCGCCAGCAGCCTCTCTCACGGGGACAGGGGTCACGAGCAGTACTTC; CDR3: CASSLSHGDRGHEQYF
D: .; V: TRBV6-6; J: TRBJ2-3; size: .; DNA: TGTGCCAGCAGTTACGATCCGGGGGGCACAGATACGCAGTATTTT; CDR3: CASSYDPGGTDTQYF
D: TRBD1; V: TRBV9; J: TRBJ1-4; size: once; DNA: TGTGCCAGCAGCCCACAAGGGACAGAAAATGAAAAACTGTTTTTT; CDR3: CASSPQGTENEKLFF
D: .; V: TRBV9; J: TRBJ1-2; size: .; DNA: TGTGCCAGCAGCGTAGTCCCCACTGGGGGCAGGGGTGGCTACACCTTC; CDR3: CASSVVPTGGRGGYTF
D: TRBD2; V: TRBV27; J: TRBJ2-7; size: .; DNA: TGTGCCAGCAGGGGACTACTAGCGGGGACGAGCTCCTACGAGCAGTACTTC; CDR3: CASRGLLAGTSSYEQYF
D: .; V: TRBV6-5; J: TRBJ2-1; size: medium-sized; DNA: TGTGCCAGCAGCCCTAATGAAAACAATGAGCAGTTCTTC; CDR3: CASSPNENNEQFF
D: TRBD1; V: TRBV27; J: TRBJ1-1; size: .; DNA: TGTGCCAGCAGTTTGGGACAGGGGTACACTGAAGCTTTCTTT; CDR3: CASSLGQGYTEAFF
D: .; V: TRBV5-1; J: TRBJ1-2; size: .; DNA: TGCGCCAGCAGCTTGGATTTCGGACAGATTCTTAACTATGGCTACACCTTC; CDR3: CASSLDFGQILNYGYTF
D: .; V: TRBV10-3; J: TRBJ2-1; size: .; DNA: TGTGCCATCAGTGACCTTCTGGGGGCCGGCTCCTACAATGAGCAGTTCTTC; CDR3: CAISDLLGAGSYNEQFF
D: TRBD2; V: TRBV11-2; J: TRBJ2-1; size: .; DNA: TGTGCCAGCAGCGTCGCTAGCGGGAGCTCCTACAATGAGCAGTTCTTC; CDR3: CASSVASGSSYNEQFF
D: TRBD2; V: TRBV4-1; J: TRBJ2-4; size: .; DNA: TGCGCCAGCAGCCCCGACGCTCTAGCGGGAGACGCTACGAACATTCAGTACTTC; CDR3: CASSPDALAGDATNIQYF
D: .; V: TRBV10-3; J: TRBJ2-2; size: once; DNA: TGTGCCATCAGTGGTAGGACAGATAACACCGGGGAGCTGTTTTTT; CDR3: CAISGRTDNTGELFF
D: TRBD2; V: TRBV6-5; J: TRBJ2-1; size: .; DNA: TGTGCCAGCAGTTACTCGGGACTAGCGGCAGACAATGAGCAGTTCTTC; CDR3: CASSYSGLAADNEQFF
D: .; V: TRBV7-9; J: TRBJ2-5; size: .; DNA: TGTGCCAGCAGCTTATTTTTACGGGACTCGGTTCAAGAGACCCAGTACTTC; CDR3: CASSLFLRDSVQETQYF
D: TRBD1; V: TRBV10-3; J: TRBJ1-1; size: .; DNA: TGTGCCACACTTTCGACAGGGAGAAACACTGAAGCTTTCTTT; CDR3: CATLSTGRNTEAFF
D: TRBD2; V: TRBV4-1; J: TRBJ2-7; size: .; DNA: TGCGCCAGCAGCCATGAAATTACCCAGCGGGAAGAAGCTTACGAGCAGTACTTC; CDR3: CASSHEITQREEAYEQYF
D: .; V: TRBV10-1; J: TRBJ2-1; size: .; DNA: TGCGCCAGCCACCCGAAGCGGGCAGCTACCTACAATGAGCAGTTCTTC; CDR3: CASHPKRAATYNEQFF
D: .; V: TRBV5-4; J: TRBJ2-7; size: few; DNA: TGTGCCAGCAGCGGAGTGACAGAGAACGAGCAGTACTTC; CDR3: CASSGVTENEQYF
D: TRBD2; V: TRBV30; J: TRBJ2-2; size: .; DNA: TGTGCCTGGAGTGTAAGAGCGGGACTCGATAGCGGGGAGCTGTTTTTT; CDR3: CAWSVRAGLDSGELFF
D: TRBD1; V: TRBV29-1; J: TRBJ1-2; size: .; DNA: TGCAGCGTTGAAACCACAGGGGGCTATGGCTACACCTTC; CDR3: CSVETTGGYGYTF
D: .; V: TRBV12-5; J: TRBJ1-1; size: .; DNA: TGTGCTAGTGGTCCACAGGGCAGCTGGGGCACTGAAGCTTTCTTT; CDR3: CASGPQGSWGTEAFF
D: .; V: TRBV27; J: TRBJ2-1; size: .; DNA: TGTGCCAGCAGTTTTGCGAGCTCCTACAATGAGCAGTTCTTC; CDR3: CASSFASSYNEQFF
D: TRBD2; V: TRBV7-9; J: TRBJ2-2; size: .; DNA: TGTGCCAGCAGCCCAGCGGGAGGGAACACCGGGGAGCTGTTTTTT; CDR3: CASSPAGGNTGELFF
D: TRBD1; V: TRBV4-3; J: TRBJ1-1; size: .; DNA: TGCGCCAGCAGCCAAGATGGTTCCGGGACAGGGCGATTAACTGAAGCTTTCTTT; CDR3: CASSQDGSGTGRLTEAFF
D: .; V: TRBV5-8; J: TRBJ1-1; size: few; DNA: TGTGCCAGCAGCTTGAGAACAGGGAGGAACACTGAAGCTTTCTTT; CDR3: CASSLRTGRNTEAFF
D: TRBD2; V: TRBV29-1; J: TRBJ2-7; size: .; DNA: TGCAGCGTTGAGCTAGCGGGAGAGGTAGAGTACGAGCAGTACTTC; CDR3: CSVELAGEVEYEQYF
D: TRBD2; V: TRBV19; J: TRBJ2-1; size: .; DNA: TGTGCCAGTAGTTTACTAGCGACCTCCGACAATGAGCAGTTCTTC; CDR3: CASSLLATSDNEQFF
D: TRBD1; V: TRBV28; J: TRBJ1-5; size: .; DNA: TGTGCCAGCAGTTCGACAGGGGCTGGGGCGCAGCCCCAGCATTTT; CDR3: CASSSTGAGAQPQHF
D: .; V: TRBV25-1; J: TRBJ1-2; size: .; DNA: TGTGCCAGCAGTGATCCGGCAGACTGGGTGAGGGGCTACACCTTC; CDR3: CASSDPADWVRGYTF
D: .; V: TRBV27; J: TRBJ2-1; size: .; DNA: TGTGCCAGCAGTCAGGGAAATGAGCAGTTCTTC; CDR3: CASSQGNEQFF
D: TRBD1; V: TRBV7-6; J: TRBJ1-2; size: .; DNA: TGTGCCAGCAGCTTAGAAGGACAGGGGAACTATGGCTACACCTTC; CDR3: CASSLEGQGNYGYTF
D: .; V: TRBV6-1; J: TRBJ2-5; size: .; DNA: TGTGCCAGCAGTGAAAGGGAAGCGGGCCACCAAGAGACCCAGTACTTC; CDR3: CASSEREAGHQETQYF
D: TRBD2; V: TRBV11-3; J: TRBJ2-3; size: .; DNA: TGTGCCAGCAGCTCCATTGCCGGGACTAGCGGGAGAAGGGCAGATACGCAGTATTTT; CDR3: CASSSIAGTSGRRADTQYF
D: .; V: TRBV27; J: TRBJ1-2; size: .; DNA: TGTGCCAGCAGCCAAACAGGGTACGATGGCTACACCTTC; CDR3: CASSQTGYDGYTF
D: TRBD2; V: TRBV19; J: TRBJ2-3; size: .; DNA: TGTGCCAGTAGGTGGACTAGCGGTTGGGATACGCAGTATTTT; CDR3: CASRWTSGWDTQYF
D: .; V: TRBV27; J: TRBJ2-2; size: .; DNA: TGTGCCAGCAGTTTAACAGAGAACACCGGGGAGCTGTTTTTT; CDR3: CASSLTENTGELFF